The source of this T cell receptor (beta chain) is a study of blood T cell repertoires in COVID-19. Overall study context: Sites in the United States, Italy and Spain provided acute and convalescent COVID-19 samples. T cells, B-cell-depleted T cells, or PBMCs supplied cDNA or gDNA.

The J segment lost 7 bases and the V segment lost 5 bases, leaving 10 bases of the junction unmatched. CDR3 length equals 15 residues. Germline assignment: CDR1 MNHEY and CDR2 SVGEGT. As processed by the authors: Reference gene primers were amplified, and this amplification served to estimate nucleated cell counts. Profiling relied on immunoSEQ multiplex PCR, and the TCRdb table lists in-frame clones only, not all of them. That table is the source of V, J and clone size, and D and trimming were worked out from the DNA. The table includes around 700,000 clones, approximately 90% detected once. Sequencing was done on a sample of peripheral blood. The source of this sequence is a woman aged 18-29 years with acute or convalescent COVID-19. The rearrangement links TRBV6-2 or TRBV6-3 to TRBJ1-2, with 10 bases fitting TRBD1. The CDR3 loop is CASSRDRGRPFGYTF. CDR3 nucleotide sequence: TGTGCCAGCAGTAGGGACAGGGGCCGCCCATTTGGCTACACCTTC.